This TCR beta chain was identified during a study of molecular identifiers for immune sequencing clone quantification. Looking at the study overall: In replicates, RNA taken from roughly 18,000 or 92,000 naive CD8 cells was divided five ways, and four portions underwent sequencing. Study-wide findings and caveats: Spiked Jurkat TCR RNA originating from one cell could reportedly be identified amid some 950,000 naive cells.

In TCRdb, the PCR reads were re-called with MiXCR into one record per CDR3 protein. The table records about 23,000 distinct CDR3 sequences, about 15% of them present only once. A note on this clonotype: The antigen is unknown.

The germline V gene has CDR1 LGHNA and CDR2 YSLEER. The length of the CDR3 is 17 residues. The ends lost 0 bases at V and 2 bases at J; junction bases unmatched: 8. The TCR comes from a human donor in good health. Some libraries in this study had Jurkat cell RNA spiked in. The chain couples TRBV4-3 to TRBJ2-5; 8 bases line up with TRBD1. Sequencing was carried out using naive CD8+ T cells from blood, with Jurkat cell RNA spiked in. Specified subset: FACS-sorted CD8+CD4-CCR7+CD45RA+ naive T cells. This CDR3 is CASSQDVVTGGQETQYF. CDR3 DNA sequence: TGCGCCAGCAGCCAAGATGTGGTCACAGGGGGGCAAGAGACCCAGTACTTC.